The 25 T cell receptor beta chains listed next were all sequenced from one sample in a study of metastatic and nonmetastatic thyroid tumors (dated by TCRdb to 2018 to 2021). No treatment had been received by any patient before thyroid surgery. Preparation of the library involved PCR. Sequencing was carried out with an Illumina HiSeq 4000. TCRdb reworked the public reads: Q25 trimming with fastp, MiXCR clone assembly, productive beta chains retained. This sample comprises around 37,000 clones, 20% of them detected only once. The top ten clonotypes cover about 16% of the sample. The sequencing sample was made of blood. These receptors all stem from a female donor with papillary thyroid cancer or a benign thyroid nodule (not recorded which). Some clones in this sample may be carry-over from other donors' samples.

This clone rates as medium-sized (0.01 to 0.1%). The rearrangement uses TRBV7-2 and TRBJ1-2, with a possible D match to TRBD1 (6 bases). V gave up 3 bases and J gave up 6 bases, with 20 bases separating them. CDR1 SGHTA and CDR2 FQGNSA come from the germline V gene. CDR3 size: 16 residues. Here the CDR3 DNA reads TGTGCCAGCAGCTTGTTGCGGGGGGGCGGATTTAATGGCTACACCTTC. Translation: CASSLLRGGGFNGYTF. Filled out from reference TRBV7-2 and TRBJ1-2, the complete variable domain reads GAGVSQSPSNKVTEKGKDVELRCDPISGHTALYWYRQSLGQGLEFLIYFQGNSAPDKSGLPSDRFSAERTGGSVSTLTIQRTQQEDSAVYLCASSLLRGGGFNGYTFGSGTRLTVV.

This clone came up many times. The V and J genes are TRBV4-1 and TRBJ2-5, with unresolved D. In germline, CDR1 is MGHRA, CDR2 YSYEKL. The CDR3 loop spans 16 amino acids. Between the trimmed V and J ends, which lost 4 bases and 2 bases, there was a span of 17 bases. CDR3 protein: CASSLNRAQPQETQYF. For the CDR3, the DNA is TGCGCCAGCAGCCTCAACCGGGCCCAACCTCAAGAGACCCAGTACTTC.

With respect to this clone: It may be a read error: a sequence one base away is much more abundant. The sample contains more than one DNA sequence encoding this CDR3. The V and J genes are TRBV30 and TRBJ1-1; D is unresolved. The CDR3 consists of 13 residues. Germline lookup yields CDR1 GTSNPN and CDR2 SVGIG (reference sequence). CDR3 region: CAWSVQMNTEAFF. The CDR3 region has the DNA TGCGCCTGGAGTGTCCAGATGAACACTGAAGCTTTCTTT.

Concerning this clone: A read error may account for a junction end that differs from germline. The gene calls are TRBV9 and TRBJ2-6, with D perhaps matching TRBD1 (5 bases). The CDR3 runs to 15 residues. Germline CDR1 reads SGDLS; CDR2 reads YYNGEE. The CDR3: CASSITSSGANVLTF. The CDR3 nucleotides read TGTGCCAGCAGCATAACCAGCTCTGGGGCCAATGTCCTGACTTTC.

The CDR3 loop is CASSLPSGGSEQYF. The CDR3 DNA follows: TGTGCCAGCAGCTTACCCTCGGGGGGCAGCGAGCAGTACTTC. J is TRBJ2-7 and V is TRBV7-8; a possible D gene is TRBD2 (7 bases). This CDR3 is 14 amino acids long. Germline values: CDR1 SGHVS, CDR2 FQNEAQ. V shed 2 bases and J shed 6 bases, with 14 bases lying between them.

This clone was detected ten times or more. The V gene is TRBV7-9, the J gene TRBJ2-4, with TRBD2 as a possible D gene (5 bases). Germline V gene lookup returns CDR1 SEHNR and CDR2 FQNEAQ (reference sequence). The CDR3 runs 15 residues. Trimming took off 5 bases at V and 5 bases at J, with 16 bases between the two ends. DNA of the CDR3: TGTGCCAGCAGCGGCGGTCCACCTAGCCAAAACATTCAGTACTTC. It codes for CASSGGPPSQNIQYF.

The chain is built from TRBV14 and TRBJ2-1; 10 bases map to TRBD2. This CDR3 is 15 amino acids long. V was clipped by 7 bases and J by 7 bases; unmatched bases: 10. Germline V gives CDR1 SGHDN, CDR2 FVKESK. The CDR3 sequence is CASTSLGTSVNEQFF. CDR3 bases: TGTGCCAGCACCTCACTAGGGACTAGCGTGAATGAGCAGTTCTTC.

This clone was seen ten or more times. This sequence joins TRBV5-1 and TRBJ2-1, with 8 bases fitting TRBD2. Germline CDR1 is SGHRS and CDR2 is YFSETQ. J was trimmed by 7 bases and V by 3 bases; bases with no gene match: 6. The length of the CDR3 is 14 residues. CDR3 nucleotide sequence: TGCGCCAGCAGCTCAAGCGGGGGAGGTAATGAGCAGTTCTTC. Residues: CASSSSGGGNEQFF.

The J gene is TRBJ2-5, the V gene TRBV5-5; TRBD1 agrees at 7 bases. The end of the DNA fits TRBJ2-1 better, so the J call may be wrong. The CDR3 extends over 13 amino acids. CDR1 is SGHKS and CDR2 is YYEKEE in the germline V gene (reference sequence). The CDR3 DNA sequence: TGTGCCAGCAGCTTGGACAGGGGCAATGAGCAGTTCTTC. The encoded protein is CASSLDRGNEQFF.

This clone was seen more than once but under ten times. A much larger clone is a single base away; this may be a read error. The chain combines TRBV30 with TRBJ1-1; weak D call: TRBD1 (6 bases). Germline V gene sequence: CDR1 GTSNPN, CDR2 SVGIG (reference sequence). V was clipped by 0 bases and J by 10 bases, with 12 bases between them. The CDR3 has 12 amino acids. CDR3 residues: CAWSVDRFVAFF. Written as DNA, the CDR3 is TGTGCCTGGAGTGTAGACAGGTTCGTAGCTTTCTTT.

The J gene is TRBJ2-3, the V gene TRBV28, with 8 bases that match TRBD2. The trim removed 4 bases at V and 5 bases at J, leaving 11 bases unmatched. Germline-derived CDR1 and CDR2 are MDHEN and SYDVKM. The CDR3 extends over 16 amino acids. For the CDR3, the DNA is TGTGCCAGCAGTTCCGGACTAGCTGTAGTTGAAGATACGCAGTATTTT. It is translated as CASSSGLAVVEDTQYF.

The table lists this clone with many counts. The V gene is TRBV19, the J gene TRBJ1-2, with 7 bases lining up with TRBD1. The germline V gene encodes CDR1 LNHDA and CDR2 SQIVND (reference sequence). V was pared by 6 bases and J by 4 bases, with 11 bases of the junction left unmatched. CDR3 length: 15 residues. The CDR3 reads CASRGPGQTLYGYTF. In DNA form, the CDR3 reads TGTGCCAGTAGGGGGCCGGGACAGACACTCTATGGCTACACCTTC.

This rearrangement joins TRBV11-2 to TRBJ1-1, with 7 bases identical to TRBD1. With 3 bases clipped from V and 4 bases from J, the junction kept 5 bases outside the gene matches. CDR1 is SGHAT, CDR2 FQNNGV, per germline. The CDR3 contains 14 residues. CDR3 coding DNA: TGTGCCAGCAGCTTTGACAGGGCTGGCACTGAAGCTTTCTTT. It specifies CASSFDRAGTEAFF.

This clone was seen a handful of times. Its ends do not fully match the called genes, so a read error is possible. The gene calls are TRBV12-3 or TRBV12-4 and TRBJ2-3; no clear D gene. This CDR3 comprises 11 residues. The CDR3 is CAISLIDTQYF. Here the CDR3 DNA reads TGTGCCATCAGTTTAATAGATACGCAGTATTTT.

This clone was seen many times. The V call is TRBV20-1, the J call TRBJ1-1; TRBD1 might be the D (6 bases). This CDR3 spans 13 amino acids. V was pared by 5 bases and J by 11 bases, with 21 bases between. The germline V gene has CDR1 DFQATT and CDR2 SNEGSKA (reference sequence). CDR3 sequence (DNA): TGCAGTGCTCGGGAGCTTCAGGGGCTCACGGCTTTCTTT. Encoded protein: CSARELQGLTAFF.

V and J are TRBV5-1 and TRBJ1-6; no clear D. This CDR3 comprises 13 residues. CDR1 is SGHRS and CDR2 is YFSETQ in the germline V gene. With 3 bases removed from V and 7 bases from J, the gap between germline ends came to 8 bases. The CDR3 sequence is CASSSTWNSPLHF. CDR3 sequence (DNA): TGCGCCAGCAGCTCGACATGGAATTCACCCCTCCACTTT.

This clone occurred many times. This chain links TRBV4-2 with TRBJ1-5; 12 bases are a match to TRBD1. CDR3 length equals 18 residues. V gave up 4 bases and J gave up 3 bases; unmatched junction bases: 10. Germline CDR1 LGHNA, CDR2 YNFKEQ. CDR3 residues: CASSLLGTGGAHNQPQHF. The CDR3 coding sequence is TGTGCCAGCAGCCTGCTGGGGACAGGGGGCGCCCACAATCAGCCCCAGCATTTT.

Turning to this clone: Since no conserved phenylalanine or tryptophan closes the CDR3, a read error is the likely cause. The chain links TRBV6-1 to TRBJ2-7; 7 nucleotides agree with TRBD1. CDR1 is MNHNS and CDR2 is SASEGT in the germline V gene. The CDR3 is 15 residues long. J lost 6 bases, V lost 7 bases, and 15 bases had no gene match. The CDR3 bases are TGTGCCAGCATTCCCACCGGGACAGTGTCCGCCGAGCAGTACCTC. Translated, it gives CASIPTGTVSAEQYL.

This clone ranks as medium-sized (0.01 to 0.1%). This sequence joins TRBV7-6 and TRBJ2-7; 8 bases match TRBD2. V lost 5 bases and J lost 4; bases outside the gene matches: 7. Germline values: CDR1 SGHVS, CDR2 FNYEAQ. This CDR3 is built from 14 residues. Here the CDR3 reads CASSPGRGVYEQYF. The CDR3 DNA sequence: TGTGCCAGCAGCCCCGGGAGGGGGGTATACGAGCAGTACTTC.

Of note for this clone: Mismatch with germline at one junction end may stem from a read error. J is TRBJ1-2 and V is TRBV27; TRBD1 aligns across 9 bases. The CDR3 runs 15 residues. The V gene's germline CDR1 is MNHEY and CDR2 SMNVEV (reference sequence). The CDR3 sequence: CASSDLGTGLNGYNF. The CDR3 DNA sequence: TGTGCCAGCAGTGACCTCGGGACAGGGCTGAATGGCTACAACTTC.

The chain recombines TRBV11-2 with TRBJ2-1, with D unresolved. CDR1 is SGHAT and CDR2 is FQNNGV in the germline V gene. Trimming stripped 3 bases from V and 1 base from J, with 13 bases between. CDR3 size: 16 residues. CDR3 nucleotide sequence: TGTGCCAGCAGCTTTCCACAGATCAGTTCCTACAATGAGCAGTTCTTC. It codes for CASSFPQISSYNEQFF.

This clone was seen ten or more times. This may stem from a read error, because a much larger clone lies one nucleotide away. V gene TRBV12-3 or TRBV12-4 combines with J gene TRBJ2-3; maybe TRBD2 (5 bases). This CDR3 has 12 residues. Trimming pared 8 bases from V and 6 bases from J, leaving 12 bases between. The CDR3 sequence: CASGLERDTQYF. The DNA of the CDR3 is TGTGCCAGCGGCCTTGAGCGGGATACGCAGTATTTT.

The chain is built from TRBV6-2 or TRBV6-3 and TRBJ2-7; 8 bases agree with TRBD2. CDR1 is MNHEY, CDR2 SVGEGT, per germline. The CDR3 runs to 14 residues. Losses at the gene ends were 0 bases for V and 5 bases for J; bases not matched to a gene: 3. The CDR3 spells CASSYSGGRNEQYF. CDR3 nucleotides: TGTGCCAGCAGTTACTCGGGCGGGAGGAACGAGCAGTACTTC.

This clone is labeled medium-sized. V gene TRBV6-1 combines with J gene TRBJ2-7; D not certain. Trimming stripped 3 bases from V and 3 bases from J, with 18 bases between. Germline lookup yields CDR1 MNHNS and CDR2 SASEGT. This CDR3 contains 16 residues. CDR3 sequence reads: CASSDGSGAPYYEQYF. Here the CDR3 DNA reads TGTGCCAGCAGTGATGGCTCTGGCGCACCCTACTACGAGCAGTACTTC.

The chain uses TRBV20-1 and TRBJ1-1; 7 positions match TRBD1. Germline loops: CDR1 DFQATT, CDR2 SNEGSKA (reference sequence). With V trimmed by 6 bases and J by 9 bases, 7 bases remained unmatched. CDR3 length: 11 amino acids. CDR3 in amino acids: CSAPDRRQAFF. CDR3 bases: TGCAGTGCACCGGACAGGCGGCAAGCTTTCTTT.